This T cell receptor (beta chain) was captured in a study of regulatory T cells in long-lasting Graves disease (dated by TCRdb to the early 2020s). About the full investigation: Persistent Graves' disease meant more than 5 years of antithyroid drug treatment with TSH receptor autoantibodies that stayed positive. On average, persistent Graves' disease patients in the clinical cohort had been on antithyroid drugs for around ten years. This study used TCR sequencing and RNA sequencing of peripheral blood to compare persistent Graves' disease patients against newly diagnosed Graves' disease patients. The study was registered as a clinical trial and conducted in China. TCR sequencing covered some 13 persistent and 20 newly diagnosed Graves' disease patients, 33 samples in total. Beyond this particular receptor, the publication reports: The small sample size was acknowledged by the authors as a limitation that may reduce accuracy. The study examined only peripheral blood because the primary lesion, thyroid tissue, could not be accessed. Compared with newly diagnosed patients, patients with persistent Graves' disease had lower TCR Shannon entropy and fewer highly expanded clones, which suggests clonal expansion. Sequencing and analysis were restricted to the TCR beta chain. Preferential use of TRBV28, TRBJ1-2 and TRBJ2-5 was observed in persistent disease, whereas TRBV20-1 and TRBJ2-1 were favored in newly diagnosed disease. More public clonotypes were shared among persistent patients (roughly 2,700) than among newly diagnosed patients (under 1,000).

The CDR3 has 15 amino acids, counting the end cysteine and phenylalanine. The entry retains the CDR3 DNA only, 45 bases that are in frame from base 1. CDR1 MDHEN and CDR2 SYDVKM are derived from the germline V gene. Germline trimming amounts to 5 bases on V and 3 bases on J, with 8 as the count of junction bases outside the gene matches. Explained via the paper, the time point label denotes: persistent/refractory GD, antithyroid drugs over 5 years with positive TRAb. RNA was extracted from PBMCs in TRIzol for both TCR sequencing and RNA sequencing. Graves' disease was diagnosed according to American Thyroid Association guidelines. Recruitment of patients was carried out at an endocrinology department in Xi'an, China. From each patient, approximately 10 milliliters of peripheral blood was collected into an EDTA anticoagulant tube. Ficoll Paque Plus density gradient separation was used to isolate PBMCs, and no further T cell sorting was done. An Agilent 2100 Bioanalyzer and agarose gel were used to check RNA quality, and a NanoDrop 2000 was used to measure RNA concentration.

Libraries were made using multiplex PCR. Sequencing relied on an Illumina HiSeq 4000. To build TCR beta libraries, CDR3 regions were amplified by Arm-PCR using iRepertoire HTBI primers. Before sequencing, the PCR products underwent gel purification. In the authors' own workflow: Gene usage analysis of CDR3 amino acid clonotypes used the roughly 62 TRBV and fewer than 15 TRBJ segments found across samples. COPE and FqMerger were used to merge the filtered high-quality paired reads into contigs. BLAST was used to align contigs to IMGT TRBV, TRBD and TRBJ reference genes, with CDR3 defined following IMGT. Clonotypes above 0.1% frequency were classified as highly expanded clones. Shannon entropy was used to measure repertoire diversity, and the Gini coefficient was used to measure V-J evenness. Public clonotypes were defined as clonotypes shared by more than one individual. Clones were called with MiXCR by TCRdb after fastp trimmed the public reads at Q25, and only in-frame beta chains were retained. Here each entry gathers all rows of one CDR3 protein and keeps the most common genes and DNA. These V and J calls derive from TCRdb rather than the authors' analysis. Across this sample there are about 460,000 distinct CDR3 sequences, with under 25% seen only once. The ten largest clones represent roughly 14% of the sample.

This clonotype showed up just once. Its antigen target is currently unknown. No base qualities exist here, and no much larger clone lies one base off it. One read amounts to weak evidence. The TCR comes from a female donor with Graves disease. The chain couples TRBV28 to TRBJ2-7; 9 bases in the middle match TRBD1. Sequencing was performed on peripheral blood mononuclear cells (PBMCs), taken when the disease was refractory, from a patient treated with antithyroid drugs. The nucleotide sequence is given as TGTGCCAGCAGTAGCTATGCGACAGGGGGCTACGAGCAGTACTTC. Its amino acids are CASSSYATGGYEQYF.